This TCR beta chain came from a study of cytomegalovirus exposure and HLA in healthy donors. Use of 60 Vbeta and 13 Jbeta primers characterized the PCR. TCRdb's table, derived via immunoSEQ multiplex PCR, lists solely in-frame clones and lacks some. The repertoire has 95,000 to 150,000 clones, around 67% of them found once; the top ten carry 4% to 5%. This clone has just one count. Germline assignment: CDR1 SNHLY and CDR2 FYNNEI. This CDR3 has 13 residues. The V end lost 10 bases, the J end lost 4 bases, and 17 bases lay between the germline ends. This receptor was obtained from a woman in her forties in good health and CMV-seronegative. The sample consisted of PBMCs. The genes are TRBV2 and TRBJ2-7, with D possibly TRBD2 on 5 matching bases. This CDR3 is CATEGSSTYEQYF. Here the CDR3 DNA reads TGTGCCACCGAGGGCTCCTCTACTTACGAGCAGTACTTC.